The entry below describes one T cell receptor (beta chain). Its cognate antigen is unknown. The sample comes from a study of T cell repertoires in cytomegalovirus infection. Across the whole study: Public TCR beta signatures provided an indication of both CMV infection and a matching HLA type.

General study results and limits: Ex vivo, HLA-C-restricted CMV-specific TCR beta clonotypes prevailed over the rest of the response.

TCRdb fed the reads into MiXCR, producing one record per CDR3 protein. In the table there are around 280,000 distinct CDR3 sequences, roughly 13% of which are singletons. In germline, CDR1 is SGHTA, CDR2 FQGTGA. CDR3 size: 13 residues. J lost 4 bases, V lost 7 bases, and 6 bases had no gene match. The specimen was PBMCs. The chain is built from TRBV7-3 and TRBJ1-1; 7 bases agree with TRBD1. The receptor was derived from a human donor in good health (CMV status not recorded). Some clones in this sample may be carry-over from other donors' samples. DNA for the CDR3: TGTGCCAGCACCTTCCGACAGGGCACTGAAGCTTTCTTT. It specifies CASTFRQGTEAFF.